This entry features one T cell receptor beta chain sequence. This record comes from a study of shared clonotypes between healthy human individuals. CDR3 size: 16 residues. Trimming took 4 bases from V and 6 from J, leaving 20 bases between them. The V gene's germline CDR1 is LGHNA and CDR2 YSLEER. This table comes from immunoSEQ multiplex PCR, and its TCRdb copy is limited to in-frame clones, with some not included. The repertoire holds about 2.2 million clones, with 90% to 95% as singletons. CD45RO-negative, CCR7-positively selected cells formed the naive CD8 fraction, excluding terminally differentiated effector memory CD45RA+ cells.

The clonotype comes from a man between 18 and 35 years old in good health. Some clones in this sample may be carry-over from other donors' samples. V and J are TRBV4-3 and TRBJ2-3; D uncertain. Sample: naive CD8+ T cells from PBMCs. For the CDR3, the DNA is TGCGCCAGCAGCCCAAAGAACCGGGCCTTCTTCGATACGCAGTATTTT. It specifies CASSPKNRAFFDTQYF.